The 11 T cell receptor beta chains below come from one sample, sequenced in a study of T cells in Graves' hyperthyroidism and ophthalmopathy. Amplification targeted TCR beta CDR3 regions from RNA transcripts. With the HTBI primer set, the TCR CDR3 went through a first round of RT-PCR. TCRdb reprocessed the multiplex PCR reads via MiXCR and lists one record per CDR3 protein. This table has more than 600,000 distinct CDR3 sequences, 16% appearing once. Sequenced input: blood. These receptors came from a man aged 18 to 30 with Graves' hyperthyroidism.

The V and J genes are TRBV12-5 and TRBJ2-1, with 12 bases fitting TRBD2. The CDR3 has 15 amino acids. Germline loops: CDR1 LGHNT, CDR2 FRNRAP. The ends lost 6 bases at V and 8 bases at J; junction bases unmatched: 8. The CDR3 sequence is CASGPGLAGIDEQFF. CDR3 sequence (DNA): TGTGCTAGTGGCCCAGGACTAGCGGGAATCGATGAGCAGTTCTTC.

Many counts were recorded for this clonotype. The rearrangement joins TRBV5-6 to TRBJ2-1; D ambiguous. The length of the CDR3 is 12 residues. Germline V gives CDR1 SGHDT, CDR2 YYEEEE. The V end lost 4 bases, the J end lost 8 bases, and 10 bases lay between the germline ends. DNA of the CDR3: TGTGCCAGCAGCCAGGCCGGCTATGAGCAGTTCTTC. Its translation is CASSQAGYEQFF.

In this sample, this clonotype turned up many times. The V gene is TRBV28, the J gene TRBJ2-7; D uncertain. Germline lookup yields CDR1 MDHEN and CDR2 SYDVKM. CDR3 length: 15 amino acids. Trimming took off 6 bases at V and 0 bases at J, with 15 bases between the two ends. CDR3 amino acids: CASSPGGPFSYEQYF. The CDR3 bases are TGTGCCAGCAGCCCCGGCGGACCGTTCTCCTACGAGCAGTACTTC.

There are many counts of this clonotype. The rearrangement uses TRBV6-5 and TRBJ2-3; D remains ambiguous. V gave up 1 base and J gave up 6 bases, with 17 bases separating them. The CDR3 is made up of 16 amino acids. Germline CDR1 reads MNHEY; CDR2 reads SVGAGI. CDR3 sequence reads: CASSYFSASVLDTQYF. The CDR3 nucleotides read TGTGCCAGCAGTTACTTCAGCGCCTCAGTTCTGGATACGCAGTATTTT.

The sample holds many counts of this clonotype. This rearrangement joins TRBV28 to TRBJ2-6; no firm D call. Per the germline V gene, CDR1 is MDHEN and CDR2 is SYDVKM. The CDR3 has 13 residues. Trimming took off 3 bases at V and 3 bases at J, with 3 bases between the two ends. CDR3 nucleotide sequence: TGTGCCAGCAGTTTCGGTGGGGCCAACGTCCTGACTTTC. Residues: CASSFGGANVLTF.

This chain uses TRBV20-1 with TRBJ2-7; D not certain. Germline lookup yields CDR1 DFQATT and CDR2 SNEGSKA (reference sequence). V gave up 3 bases and J gave up 5 bases, with 11 bases separating them. This CDR3 comprises 12 residues. The CDR3 loop reads CSASAPKDEQYF. The CDR3 nucleotides read TGCAGTGCTAGCGCCCCAAAAGACGAGCAGTACTTC.

This clonotype was detected ten times or more. The rearrangement joins TRBV28 to TRBJ2-1; no firm D call. V lost 6 bases to trimming and J lost 0 bases, with 12 bases between them. The germline V gene has CDR1 MDHEN and CDR2 SYDVKM. The CDR3 is made up of 15 amino acids. CDR3 nucleotide sequence: TGTGCCAGCAGAACTCTCTGGGGCTCCTACAATGAGCAGTTCTTC. This encodes CASRTLWGSYNEQFF.

The chain combines TRBV7-2 with TRBJ2-7, with a possible D match to TRBD1 (6 bases). V shed 1 base and J shed 4 bases, with 11 bases lying between them. The CDR3 spans 14 residues. From germline, CDR1 is SGHTA and CDR2 FQGNSA. CDR3 DNA: TGTGCCAGCAGCTTAGTGGGACATAATTACGAGCAGTACTTC. It yields the protein CASSLVGHNYEQYF.

There are many counts of this clonotype. V and J are TRBV3-1 and TRBJ2-5; D uncertain. CDR3 length: 12 residues. V was trimmed by 3 bases and J by 5 bases, leaving 7 bases between them. The germline gives CDR1 LGHDT, CDR2 YNNKEL (reference sequence). In DNA form, the CDR3 reads TGTGCCAGCAGCCAGAGGAGCGAGACCCAGTACTTC. This gives the protein CASSQRSETQYF.

This chain uses TRBV6-4 with TRBJ2-3, with TRBD2 identical over 12 bases. The CDR3 consists of 16 residues. CDR1 and CDR2 (germline): MRHNA, SNTAGT. J gave up 6 bases and V 5 bases, and 9 bases lay outside the gene matches. The chain's CDR3 is CASSSATSGRIDTQYF. The CDR3 region has the DNA TGTGCCAGCAGTTCCGCGACTAGCGGGAGAATCGATACGCAGTATTTT.

V and J are TRBV27 and TRBJ1-3, with 7 bases matching TRBD1. CDR3 length: 20 residues. V was pared by 2 bases and J by 0 bases, with 16 bases of the junction left unmatched. From germline, CDR1 is MNHEY and CDR2 SMNVEV (reference sequence). CDR3 loop: CASSLKGIPQGIVSGNTIYF. In DNA form, the CDR3 reads TGTGCCAGCAGTTTAAAGGGGATCCCACAGGGGATTGTCTCTGGAAACACCATATATTTT.